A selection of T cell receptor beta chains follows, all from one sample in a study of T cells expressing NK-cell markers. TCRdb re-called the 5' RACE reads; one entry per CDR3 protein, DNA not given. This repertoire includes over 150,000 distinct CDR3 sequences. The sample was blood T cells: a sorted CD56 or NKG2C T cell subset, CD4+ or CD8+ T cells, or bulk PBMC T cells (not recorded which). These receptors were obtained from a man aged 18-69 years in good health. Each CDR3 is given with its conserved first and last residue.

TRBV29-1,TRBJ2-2,CSVAGQEITGELFF
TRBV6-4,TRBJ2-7,CASSETGCYEQYF
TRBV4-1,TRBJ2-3,CASSQDRGVAGGRTDTQYF
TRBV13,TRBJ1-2,CASSPTWGQGSRYTF
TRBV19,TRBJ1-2,CASSPIGQGAQIEYGYTF
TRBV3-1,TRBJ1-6,CASSQKGFGSPLHF
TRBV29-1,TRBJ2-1,CSVPTGYSYNEQFF
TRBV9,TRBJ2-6,CASSVAGAGVGANVLTF
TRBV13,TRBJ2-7,CASRGPLTYEQYF
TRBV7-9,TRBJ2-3,CASRLDSLDTQYF
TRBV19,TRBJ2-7,CASSIGSGRDTTYEQYF
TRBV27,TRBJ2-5,CASSGTKTGWGQETQYF
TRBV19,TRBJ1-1,CASSIRVQVNTEAFF
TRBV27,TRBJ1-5,CASSDTRNQPQHF
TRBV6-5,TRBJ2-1,CASSYSRGGLWTPNEQFF
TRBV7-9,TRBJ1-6,CASSPDPRAYNSPLHF
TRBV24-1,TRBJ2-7,CATSEQTYEQYF
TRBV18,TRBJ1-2,CASSTGEPGYTF
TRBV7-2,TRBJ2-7,CASSMVLAASYEQYF
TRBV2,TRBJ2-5,CASSELPDSGQETQYF
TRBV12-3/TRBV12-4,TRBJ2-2,CASSYRGLNTGELFF
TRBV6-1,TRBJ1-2,CASSEAVIGDYGYTF
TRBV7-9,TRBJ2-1,CASSYVALRDEQFF
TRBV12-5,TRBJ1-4,CASGSGSSDVEKLFF
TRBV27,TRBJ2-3,CASSPLPGTDHTDTQYF
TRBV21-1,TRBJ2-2,CASSNDLRGSPNTGELFF
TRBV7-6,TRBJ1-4,CASSHRGNEKLFF
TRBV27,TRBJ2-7,CASSLFVGQGAYEQYF
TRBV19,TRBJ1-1,CASSILRQGRMNTEAFF
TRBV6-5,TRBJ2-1,CASSYSGVVPGHEQFF
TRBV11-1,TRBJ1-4,CASSSAGTGAPTNEKLFF
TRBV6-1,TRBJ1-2,CASSEEDRGLVYGYTF
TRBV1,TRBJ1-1,CTPWMNTEAFF
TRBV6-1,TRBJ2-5,CASSARIARETQYF
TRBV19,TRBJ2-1,CASSIDHSFGNEQFF
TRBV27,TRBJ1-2,CASSFNGGSPGYTF
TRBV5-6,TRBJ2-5,CASSLYTGEWETQYF
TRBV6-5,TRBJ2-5,CASSSSGGRAETQYF
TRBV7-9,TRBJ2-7,CASSHHPGSSSYEQYF
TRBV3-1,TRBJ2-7,CASSHDSGGTYEQYF
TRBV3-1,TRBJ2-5,CASSPGQGGETQYF
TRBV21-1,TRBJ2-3,CASSKVRTRYTDTQYF
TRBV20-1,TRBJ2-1,CSASLGSLGGNEQFF
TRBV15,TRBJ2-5,CATSKGSGAPADKETQYF
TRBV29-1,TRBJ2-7,CSAGETSYEQYF
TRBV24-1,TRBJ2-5,CATSVGGQGIQETQYF
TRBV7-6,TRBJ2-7,CASSFEGTRSYEQYF
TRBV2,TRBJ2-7,CATLDSEYYEQYF
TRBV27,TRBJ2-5,CASSRQGPDQETQYF
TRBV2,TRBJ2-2,CASSGPLPANTGELFF
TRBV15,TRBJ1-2,CATSRAGDGYTF
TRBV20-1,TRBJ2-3,CSARVRGLLTDTQYF
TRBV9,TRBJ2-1,CASSGGQGSSYNEQFF
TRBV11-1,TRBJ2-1,CASSRVGNYNEQFF
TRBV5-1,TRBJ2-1,CASSLLGQSNYNEQFF